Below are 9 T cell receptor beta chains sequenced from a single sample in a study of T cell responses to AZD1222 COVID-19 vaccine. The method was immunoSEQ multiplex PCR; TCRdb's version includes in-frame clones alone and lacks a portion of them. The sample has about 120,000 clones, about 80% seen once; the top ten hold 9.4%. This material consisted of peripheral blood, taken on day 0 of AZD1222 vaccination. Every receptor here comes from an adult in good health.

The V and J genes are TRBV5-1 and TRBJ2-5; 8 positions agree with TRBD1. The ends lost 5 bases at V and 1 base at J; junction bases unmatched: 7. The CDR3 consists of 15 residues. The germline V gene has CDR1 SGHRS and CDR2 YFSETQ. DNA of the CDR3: TGCGCCAGCAGGACCTCCGGGACAGGCCAAGAGACCCAGTACTTC. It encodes CASRTSGTGQETQYF.

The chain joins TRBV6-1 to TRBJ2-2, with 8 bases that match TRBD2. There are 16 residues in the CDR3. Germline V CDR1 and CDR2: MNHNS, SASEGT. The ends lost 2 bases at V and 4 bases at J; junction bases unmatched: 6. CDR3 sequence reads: CASSEFVAGSTGELFF. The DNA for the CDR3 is TGTGCCAGCAGTGAATTTGTAGCGGGAAGCACCGGGGAGCTGTTTTTT.

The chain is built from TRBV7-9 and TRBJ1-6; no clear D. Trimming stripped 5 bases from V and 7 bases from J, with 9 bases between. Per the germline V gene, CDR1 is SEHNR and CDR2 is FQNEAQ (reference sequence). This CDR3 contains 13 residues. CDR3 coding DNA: TGTGCCAGCAGCCCTCTTATGAATTCACCCCTCCACTTT. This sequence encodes CASSPLMNSPLHF. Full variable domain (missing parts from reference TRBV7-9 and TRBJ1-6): DTGVSQNPRHKITKRGQNVTFRCDPISEHNRLYWYRQTLGQGPEFLTYFQNEAQLEKSRLLSDRFSAERPKGSFSTLEIQRTEQGDSAMYLCASSPLMNSPLHFGNGTRLTVT.

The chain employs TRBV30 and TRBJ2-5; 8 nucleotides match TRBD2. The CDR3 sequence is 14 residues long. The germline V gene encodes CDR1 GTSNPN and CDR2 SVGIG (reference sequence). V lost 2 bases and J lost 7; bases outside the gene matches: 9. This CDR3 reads CAWSPPGGRVTQYF. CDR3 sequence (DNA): TGTGCCTGGAGTCCCCCGGGGGGGCGGGTGACCCAGTACTTC.

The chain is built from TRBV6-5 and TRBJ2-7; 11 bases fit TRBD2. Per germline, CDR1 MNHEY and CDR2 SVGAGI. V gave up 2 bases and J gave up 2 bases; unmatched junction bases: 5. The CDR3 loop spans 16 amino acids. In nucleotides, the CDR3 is TGTGCCAGCAGTTACGGTAGCGGGGGGGAAACCTACGAGCAGTACTTC. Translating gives CASSYGSGGETYEQYF.

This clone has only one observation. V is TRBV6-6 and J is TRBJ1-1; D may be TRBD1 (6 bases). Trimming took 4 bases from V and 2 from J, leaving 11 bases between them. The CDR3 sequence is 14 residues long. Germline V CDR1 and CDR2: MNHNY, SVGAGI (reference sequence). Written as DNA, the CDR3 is TGTGCCAGCAGTTCAACGGACAGTAACACTGAAGCTTTCTTT. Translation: CASSSTDSNTEAFF.

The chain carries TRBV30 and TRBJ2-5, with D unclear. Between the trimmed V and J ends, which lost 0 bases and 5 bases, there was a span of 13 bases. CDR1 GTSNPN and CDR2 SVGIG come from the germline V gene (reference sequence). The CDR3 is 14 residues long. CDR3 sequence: CAWSVKTGRETQYF. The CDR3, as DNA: TGTGCCTGGAGTGTAAAAACGGGTCGTGAGACCCAGTACTTC.

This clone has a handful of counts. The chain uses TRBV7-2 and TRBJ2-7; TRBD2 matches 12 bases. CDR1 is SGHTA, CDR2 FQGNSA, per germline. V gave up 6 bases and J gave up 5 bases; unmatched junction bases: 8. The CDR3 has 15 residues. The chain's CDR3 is CASRGLAGGSNEQYF. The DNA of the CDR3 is TGTGCCAGCAGAGGTCTAGCGGGAGGGAGCAACGAGCAGTACTTC.

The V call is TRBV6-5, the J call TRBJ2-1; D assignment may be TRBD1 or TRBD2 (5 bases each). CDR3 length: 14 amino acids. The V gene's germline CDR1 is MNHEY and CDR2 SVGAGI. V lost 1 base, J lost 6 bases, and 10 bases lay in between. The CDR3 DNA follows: TGTGCCAGCAGTTACTGGGGGACCCCCAATGAGCAGTTCTTC. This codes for CASSYWGTPNEQFF.